These 13 T cell receptor beta chains were all obtained from the same sample, sequenced in a study of cytomegalovirus exposure and HLA in healthy donors. Clones were sequenced by immunoSEQ multiplex PCR, and TCRdb holds only the in-frame ones, with some missing. The repertoire consists of a few hundred thousand clones, with 80% to 85% occurring once and the leading ten covering over 12%. Material: PBMCs. All receptors come from a woman aged 30 to 39 in good health and CMV-seropositive.

A single count supports this clone. The rearrangement links TRBV6-4 to TRBJ2-1; TRBD2 aligns across 10 bases. CDR1 is MRHNA and CDR2 is SNTAGT in the germline V gene. The CDR3 runs to 15 residues. With 2 bases clipped from V and 4 bases from J, the junction kept 2 bases outside the gene matches. CDR3 sequence reads: CASSDGLADYNEQFF. The CDR3 DNA reads as TGTGCCAGCAGTGACGGACTAGCGGATTACAATGAGCAGTTCTTC.

This sequence joins TRBV4-1 and TRBJ2-7; 7 nucleotides line up with TRBD2. Germline lookup yields CDR1 MGHRA and CDR2 YSYEKL. The V and J ends lost 1 base and 5 bases, in that order; junction bases with no gene match: 14. This CDR3 is built from 17 residues. DNA for the CDR3: TGCGCCAGCAGCCAAGGCATATCAGGGACTACTTCTGACGAGCAGTACTTC. Translation gives CASSQGISGTTSDEQYF.

The chain recombines TRBV9 with TRBJ1-2; TRBD1 matches at 7 bases. Germline lookup yields CDR1 SGDLS and CDR2 YYNGEE. This CDR3 contains 14 residues. After removal of 3 bases from V and 4 bases from J, the junction contained 6 bases not matched to a gene. CDR3 sequence (DNA): TGTGCCAGCAGCGCCCTGACAGGGCCCTATGGCTACACCTTC. This codes for CASSALTGPYGYTF.

With regard to this clone: This same CDR3 is encoded by further DNA sequences in the sample. The CDR3 reads CAWSASGSYNEQFF. CDR3 nucleotides: TGTGCCTGGAGTGCAAGCGGATCCTACAATGAGCAGTTCTTC. This chain connects TRBV30 to TRBJ2-1; maybe TRBD2 (5 bases). Germline V lookup: CDR1 GTSNPN, CDR2 SVGIG (reference sequence). Trimming cost V 1 base and J 1 base, with 8 bases left between them. The length of the CDR3 is 14 residues.

The J gene is TRBJ1-1, the V gene TRBV19; D is perhaps TRBD1 (6 bases). V was shortened by 7 bases and J by 1 base, with 19 bases between the two germline ends. Germline values: CDR1 LNHDA, CDR2 SQIVND (reference sequence). The CDR3 extends over 16 amino acids. The CDR3 protein is CASMGLRGARNTEAFF. CDR3 coding DNA: TGTGCCAGTATGGGCCTACGGGGGGCACGGAACACTGAAGCTTTCTTT.

This chain joins TRBV30 and TRBJ1-4, with a weak D call TRBD1 (6 bases). CDR1 GTSNPN and CDR2 SVGIG come from the germline V gene (reference sequence). There are 18 residues in the CDR3. Deletions cut 0 bases from V and 6 bases from J, with 23 bases between. The CDR3 region is CAWSVRFVGGGEYEKLFF. CDR3 DNA sequence: TGTGCCTGGAGTGTACGCTTTGTCGGTGGGGGCGAGTATGAAAAACTGTTTTTT.

V and J are TRBV6-1 and TRBJ2-7; D possibly corresponds to TRBD2 (7 bases). V was shortened by 9 bases and J by 0 bases, with 15 bases between the two germline ends. CDR3 length: 14 residues. CDR1 is MNHNS and CDR2 is SASEGT in the germline V gene. The CDR3 loop is CASFEAGASYEQYF. The CDR3 DNA sequence: TGTGCCAGTTTCGAGGCGGGGGCCTCCTACGAGCAGTACTTC.

The chain's CDR3 is CASSQGRGLNTEAFF. CDR3 sequence (DNA): TGCGCCAGCAGCCAAGGCCGGGGACTCAACACTGAAGCTTTCTTT. The chain combines TRBV4-1 with TRBJ1-1; the D gene is possibly TRBD1 (5 bases). This CDR3 has 15 amino acids. The germline V gene encodes CDR1 MGHRA and CDR2 YSYEKL. Trimming removed 1 base from V and 2 bases from J, with 11 bases in between.

The rearrangement joins TRBV30 to TRBJ2-1; no clear D gene. Trimming stripped 4 bases from V and 8 bases from J, with 6 bases between. CDR1 is GTSNPN and CDR2 is SVGIG in the germline V gene (reference sequence). The CDR3 runs to 10 residues. CDR3 bases: TGTGCCTGGATAGAACATGAGCAGTTCTTC. It encodes CAWIEHEQFF.

This chain links TRBV4-2 with TRBJ1-5; D unresolved. Per the germline V gene, CDR1 is LGHNA and CDR2 is YNFKEQ. The CDR3 runs to 14 residues. The V gene lost 4 bases and the J gene lost 2 bases, with 9 bases spanning the gap. CDR3 coding DNA: TGTGCCAGCAGCCCCCGACTCGGCAATCAGCCCCAGCATTTT. Its protein is CASSPRLGNQPQHF.

This clone was seen just once. V and J are TRBV30 and TRBJ1-1; 8 nucleotides agree with TRBD1. This CDR3 contains 15 residues. Germline assignment: CDR1 GTSNPN and CDR2 SVGIG (reference sequence). With V trimmed by 7 bases and J by 1 base, 11 bases remained unmatched. The CDR3 DNA reads TGTGCCTACAGGACAGGGAAAATAGAGAACACTGAAGCTTTCTTT. Amino acid sequence: CAYRTGKIENTEAFF. The full variable domain, completed using reference TRBV30 and TRBJ1-1, is SQTIHQWPATLVQPVGSPLSLECTVEGTSNPNLYWYRQAAGRGLQLLFYSVGIGQISSEVPQNLSASRPQDRQFILSSKKLLLSDSGFYLCAYRTGKIENTEAFFGQGTRLTVV.

This clone has more than one count but fewer than ten. V and J are TRBV7-6 and TRBJ2-2; D remains ambiguous. Deletions cut 3 bases from V and 6 bases from J, with 8 bases between. This CDR3 comprises 13 residues. Germline CDR1 is SGHVS and CDR2 is FNYEAQ. This CDR3 is CASSFNGAGELFF. As DNA, the CDR3 is TGTGCCAGCAGCTTTAATGGGGCCGGGGAGCTGTTTTTT.

The chain employs TRBV9 and TRBJ2-5; D might be TRBD1 or TRBD2, each matching 5 bases. This CDR3 contains 17 residues. V lost 2 bases and J 4 bases, leaving 21 bases between the germline ends. Germline CDR1 reads SGDLS; CDR2 reads YYNGEE. CDR3 sequence reads: CASSVHPTSGPGETQYF. Here the CDR3 DNA reads TGTGCCAGCAGCGTCCACCCCACCTCGGGACCCGGAGAGACCCAGTACTTC.